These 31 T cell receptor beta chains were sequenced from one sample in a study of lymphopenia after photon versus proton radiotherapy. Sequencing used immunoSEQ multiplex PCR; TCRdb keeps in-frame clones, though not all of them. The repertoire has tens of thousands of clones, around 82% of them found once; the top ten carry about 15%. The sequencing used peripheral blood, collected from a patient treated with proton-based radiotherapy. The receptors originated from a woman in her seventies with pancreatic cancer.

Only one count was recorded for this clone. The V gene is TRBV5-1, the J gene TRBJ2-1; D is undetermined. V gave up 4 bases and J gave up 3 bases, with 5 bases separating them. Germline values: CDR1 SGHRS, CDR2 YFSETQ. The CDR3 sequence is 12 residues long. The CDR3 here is CASSENYNEQFF. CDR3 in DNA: TGCGCCAGCAGCGAGAACTACAATGAGCAGTTCTTC.

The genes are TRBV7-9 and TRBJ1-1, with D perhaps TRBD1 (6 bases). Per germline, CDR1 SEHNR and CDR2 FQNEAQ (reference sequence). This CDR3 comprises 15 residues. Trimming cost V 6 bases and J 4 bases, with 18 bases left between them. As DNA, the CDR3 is TGTGCCAGCAGTTTATCAGGGGCAGGAGGCACTGAAGCTTTCTTT. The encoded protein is CASSLSGAGGTEAFF.

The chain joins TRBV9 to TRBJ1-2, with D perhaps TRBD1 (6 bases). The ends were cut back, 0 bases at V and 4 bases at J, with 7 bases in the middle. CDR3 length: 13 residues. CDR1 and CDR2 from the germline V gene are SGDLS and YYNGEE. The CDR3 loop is CASSVARGYGYTF. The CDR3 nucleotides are TGTGCCAGCAGCGTAGCCAGGGGCTATGGCTACACCTTC.

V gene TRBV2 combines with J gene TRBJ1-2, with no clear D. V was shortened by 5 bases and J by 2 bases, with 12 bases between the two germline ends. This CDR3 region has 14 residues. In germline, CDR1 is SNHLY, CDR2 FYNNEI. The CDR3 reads CASSPYGGNYGYTF. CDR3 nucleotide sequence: TGTGCCAGCAGTCCCTACGGTGGGAACTATGGCTACACCTTC.

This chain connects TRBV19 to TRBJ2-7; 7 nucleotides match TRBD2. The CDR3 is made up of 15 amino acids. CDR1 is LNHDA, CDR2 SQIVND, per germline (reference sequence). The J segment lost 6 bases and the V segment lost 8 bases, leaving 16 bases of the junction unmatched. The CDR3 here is CASHPVPGGSTEQYF. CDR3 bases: TGTGCCAGTCATCCCGTCCCGGGGGGAAGCACCGAGCAGTACTTC.

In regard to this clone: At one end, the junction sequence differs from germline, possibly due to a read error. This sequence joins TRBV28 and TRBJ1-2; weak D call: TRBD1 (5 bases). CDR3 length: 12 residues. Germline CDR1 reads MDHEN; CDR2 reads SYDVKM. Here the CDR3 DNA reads TGTGCCAGCAGCTCGGGGGTAAATGGCCACACCTTC. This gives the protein CASSSGVNGHTF.

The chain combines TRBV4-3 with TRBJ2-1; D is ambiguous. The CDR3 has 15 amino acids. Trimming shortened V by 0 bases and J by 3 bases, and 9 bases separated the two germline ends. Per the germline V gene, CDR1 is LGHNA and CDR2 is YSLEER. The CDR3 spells CASSQEPAVYNEQFF. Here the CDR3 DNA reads TGCGCCAGCAGCCAAGAGCCAGCAGTCTACAATGAGCAGTTCTTC.

CDR3 sequence (DNA): TGTGCTTTGCTAGCGGGAGGTAGAGAGACCCAGTACTTC. Amino acids: CALLAGGRETQYF. The chain employs TRBV30 and TRBJ2-5; 11 positions match TRBD2. Germline-derived CDR1 and CDR2 are GTSNPN and SVGIG (reference sequence). The CDR3 spans 13 residues.

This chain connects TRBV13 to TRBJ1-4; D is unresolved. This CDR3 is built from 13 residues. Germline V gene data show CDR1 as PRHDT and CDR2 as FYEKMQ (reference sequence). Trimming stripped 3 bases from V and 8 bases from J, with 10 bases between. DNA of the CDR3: TGTGCCAGCAGCTTCTCCAGGAACGAAAAACTGTTTTTT. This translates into CASSFSRNEKLFF.

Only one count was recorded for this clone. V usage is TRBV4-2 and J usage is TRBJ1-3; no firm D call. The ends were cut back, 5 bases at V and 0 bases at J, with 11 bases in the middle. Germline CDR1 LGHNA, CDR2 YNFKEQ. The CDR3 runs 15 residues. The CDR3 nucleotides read TGTGCCAGCAGCGAATCGGCCAGCTCTGGAAACACCATATATTTT. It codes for CASSESASSGNTIYF.

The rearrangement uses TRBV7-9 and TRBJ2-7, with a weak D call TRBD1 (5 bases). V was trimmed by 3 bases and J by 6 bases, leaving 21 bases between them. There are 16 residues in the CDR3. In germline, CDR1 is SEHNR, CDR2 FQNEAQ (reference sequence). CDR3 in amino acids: CASSFRLGRVSSEQYF. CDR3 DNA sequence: TGTGCCAGCAGCTTTCGCTTGGGCAGGGTCAGTTCCGAGCAGTACTTC.

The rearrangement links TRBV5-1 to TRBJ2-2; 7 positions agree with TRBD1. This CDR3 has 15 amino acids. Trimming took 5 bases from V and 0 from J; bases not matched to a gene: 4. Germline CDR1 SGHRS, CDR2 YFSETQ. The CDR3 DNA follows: TGCGCCAGCAGTATGGACAGGACGAACACCGGGGAGCTGTTTTTT. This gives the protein CASSMDRTNTGELFF.

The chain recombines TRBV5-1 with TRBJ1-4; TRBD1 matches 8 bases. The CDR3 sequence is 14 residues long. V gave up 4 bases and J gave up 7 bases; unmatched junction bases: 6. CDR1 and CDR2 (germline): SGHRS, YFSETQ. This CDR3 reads CASSPGTGSEKLFF. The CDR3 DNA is TGCGCCAGCAGCCCCGGGACAGGCAGTGAAAAACTGTTTTTT. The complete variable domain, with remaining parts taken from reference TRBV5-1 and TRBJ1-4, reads KAGVTQTPRYLIKTRGQQVTLSCSPISGHRSVSWYQQTPGQGLQFLFEYFSETQRNKGNFPGRFSGRQFSNSRSEMNVSTLELGDSALYLCASSPGTGSEKLFFGSGTQLSVL.

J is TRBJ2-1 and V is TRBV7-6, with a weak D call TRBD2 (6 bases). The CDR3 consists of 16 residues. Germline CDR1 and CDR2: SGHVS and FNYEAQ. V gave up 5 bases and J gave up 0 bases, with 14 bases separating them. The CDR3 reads CASSPEGGNSYNEQFF. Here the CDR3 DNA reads TGTGCCAGCAGCCCAGAGGGCGGGAACTCCTACAATGAGCAGTTCTTC. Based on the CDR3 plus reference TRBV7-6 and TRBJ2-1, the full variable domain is GAGVSQSPRYKVTKRGQDVALRCDPISGHVSLYWYRQALGQGPEFLTYFNYEAQQDKSGLPNDRFSAERPEGSISTLTIQRTEQRDSAMYRCASSPEGGNSYNEQFFGPGTRLTVL.

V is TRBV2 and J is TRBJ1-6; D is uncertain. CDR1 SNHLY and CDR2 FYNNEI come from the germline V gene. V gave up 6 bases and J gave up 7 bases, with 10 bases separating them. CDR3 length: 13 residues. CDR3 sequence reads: CASSPKENSPLHF. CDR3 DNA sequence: TGTGCCAGCAGCCCCAAAGAGAATTCACCCCTCCACTTT. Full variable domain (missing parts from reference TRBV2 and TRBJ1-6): EPEVTQTPSHQVTQMGQEVILRCVPISNHLYFYWYRQILGQKVEFLVSFYNNEISEKSEIFDDQFSVERPDGSNFTLKIRSTKLEDSAMYFCASSPKENSPLHFGNGTRLTVT.

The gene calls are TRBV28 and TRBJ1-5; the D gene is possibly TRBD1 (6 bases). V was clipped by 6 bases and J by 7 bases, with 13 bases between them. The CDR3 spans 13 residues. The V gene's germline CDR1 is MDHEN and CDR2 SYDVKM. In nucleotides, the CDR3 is TGTGCCAGCAGACCCTCGACAGGCCAGCCCCAGCATTTT. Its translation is CASRPSTGQPQHF.

The CDR3 coding sequence is TGTGCCAGCTCCGCATACCAACGATCTACACGGGAGACCCAGTACTTC. Its translation: CASSAYQRSTRETQYF. V gene TRBV18 combines with J gene TRBJ2-5; no clear D. The CDR3 spans 16 residues. Trimming cost V 6 bases and J 5 bases, with 22 bases left between them. The germline V gene encodes CDR1 KGHSH and CDR2 LQKENI.

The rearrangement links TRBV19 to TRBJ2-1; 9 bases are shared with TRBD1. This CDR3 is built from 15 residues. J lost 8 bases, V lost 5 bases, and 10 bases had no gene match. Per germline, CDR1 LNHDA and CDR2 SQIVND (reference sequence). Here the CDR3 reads CASSSPGQGVHEQFF. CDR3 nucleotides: TGTGCCAGTAGTTCGCCGGGACAGGGTGTTCATGAGCAGTTCTTC.

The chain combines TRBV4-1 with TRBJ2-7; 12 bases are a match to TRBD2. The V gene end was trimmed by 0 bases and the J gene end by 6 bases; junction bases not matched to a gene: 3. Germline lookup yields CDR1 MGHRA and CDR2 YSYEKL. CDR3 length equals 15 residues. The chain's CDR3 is CASSQERLAGAEQYF. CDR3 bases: TGCGCCAGCAGCCAAGAGCGACTAGCGGGAGCCGAGCAGTACTTC.

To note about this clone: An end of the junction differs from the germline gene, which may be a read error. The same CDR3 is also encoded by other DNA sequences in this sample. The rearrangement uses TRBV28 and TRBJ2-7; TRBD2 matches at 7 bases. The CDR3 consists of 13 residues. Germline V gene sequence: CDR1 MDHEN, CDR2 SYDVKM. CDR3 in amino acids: CASSPAQAGEQYF. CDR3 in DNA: TGTGCCAGCAGTCCCGCCCAGGCGGGGGAGCAATACTTC.

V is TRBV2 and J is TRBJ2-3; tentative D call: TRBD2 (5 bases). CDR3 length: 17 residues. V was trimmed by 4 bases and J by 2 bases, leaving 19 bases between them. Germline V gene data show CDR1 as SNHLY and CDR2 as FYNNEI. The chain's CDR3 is CASSATLGERDTDTQYF. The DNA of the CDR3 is TGTGCCAGCAGTGCCACCCTCGGGGAACGGGACACAGATACGCAGTATTTT.

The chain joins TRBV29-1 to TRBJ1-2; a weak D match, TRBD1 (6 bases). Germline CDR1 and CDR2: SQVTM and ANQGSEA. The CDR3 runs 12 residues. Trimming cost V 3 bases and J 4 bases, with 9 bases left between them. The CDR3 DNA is TGCAGCGTTGAGAGGGGGGCCTATGGCTACACCTTC. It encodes CSVERGAYGYTF.

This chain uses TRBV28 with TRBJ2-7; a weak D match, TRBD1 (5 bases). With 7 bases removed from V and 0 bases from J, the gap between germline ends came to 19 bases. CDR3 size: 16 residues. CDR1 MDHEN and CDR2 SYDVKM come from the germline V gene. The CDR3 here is CASTPGFWGSSYEQYF. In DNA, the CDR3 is TGTGCCAGCACCCCCGGGTTTTGGGGCAGCTCCTACGAGCAGTACTTC.

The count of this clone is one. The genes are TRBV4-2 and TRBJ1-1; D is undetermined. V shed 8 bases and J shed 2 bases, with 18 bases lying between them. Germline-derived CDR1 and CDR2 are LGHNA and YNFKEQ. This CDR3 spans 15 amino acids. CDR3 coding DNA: TGTGCCAGCCCCCCCGTCGGGAGGGAAAACACTGAAGCTTTCTTT. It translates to CASPPVGRENTEAFF.

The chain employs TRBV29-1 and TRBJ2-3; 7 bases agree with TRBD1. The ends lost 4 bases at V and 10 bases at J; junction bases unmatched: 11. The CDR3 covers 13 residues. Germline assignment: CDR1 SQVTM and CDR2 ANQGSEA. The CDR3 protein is CSVGGAEQGAQYF. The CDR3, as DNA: TGCAGCGTTGGAGGAGCGGAGCAGGGGGCGCAGTATTTT.

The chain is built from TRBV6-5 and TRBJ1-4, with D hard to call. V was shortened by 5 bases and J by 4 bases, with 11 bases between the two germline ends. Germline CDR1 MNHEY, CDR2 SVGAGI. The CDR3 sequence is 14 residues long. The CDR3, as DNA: TGTGCCAGCAGTCCCGCGGGAGGTAATGAAAAACTGTTTTTT. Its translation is CASSPAGGNEKLFF.

The CDR3 region has the DNA TGTGCCAGCAGCTTCTTCAGGGACATGAACACTGAAGCTTTCTTT. The encoded protein is CASSFFRDMNTEAFF. This chain links TRBV9 with TRBJ1-1; the D gene is possibly TRBD1 (6 bases). CDR1 is SGDLS, CDR2 YYNGEE, per germline. The CDR3 length is 15 residues. Trimming stripped 4 bases from V and 0 bases from J, with 13 bases between.

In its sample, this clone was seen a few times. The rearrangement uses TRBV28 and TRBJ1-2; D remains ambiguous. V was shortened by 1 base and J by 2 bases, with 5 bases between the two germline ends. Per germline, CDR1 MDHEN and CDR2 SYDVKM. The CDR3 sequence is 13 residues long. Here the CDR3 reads CASSLSVNYGYTF. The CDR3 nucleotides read TGTGCCAGCAGTTTATCAGTGAACTATGGCTACACCTTC.

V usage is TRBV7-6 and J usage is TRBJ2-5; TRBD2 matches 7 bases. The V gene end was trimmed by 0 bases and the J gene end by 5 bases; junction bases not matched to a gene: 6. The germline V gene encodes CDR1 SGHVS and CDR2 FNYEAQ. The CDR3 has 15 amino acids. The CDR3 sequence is CASSLAGGRGETQYF. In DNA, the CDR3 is TGTGCCAGCAGCTTAGCGGGCGGGAGAGGGGAGACCCAGTACTTC.

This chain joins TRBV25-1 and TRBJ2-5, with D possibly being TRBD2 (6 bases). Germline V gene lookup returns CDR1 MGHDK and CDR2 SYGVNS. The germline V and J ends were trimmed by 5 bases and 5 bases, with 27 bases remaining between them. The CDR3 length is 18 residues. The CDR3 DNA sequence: TGTGCCAGCAGTACCCAGTGGAGGGGCCAACTAGATAGGGAGACCCAGTACTTC. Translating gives CASSTQWRGQLDRETQYF.

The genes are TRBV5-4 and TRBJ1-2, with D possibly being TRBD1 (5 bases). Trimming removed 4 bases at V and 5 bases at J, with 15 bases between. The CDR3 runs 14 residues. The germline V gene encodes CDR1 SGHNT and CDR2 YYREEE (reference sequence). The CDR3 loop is CASSQPGNLYGYTF. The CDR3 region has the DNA TGTGCCAGCAGCCAACCAGGGAATTTATATGGCTACACCTTC.